This T cell receptor (beta chain) was retrieved from a study of blood T cell repertoires in COVID-19. The wider study: The United States, Italy and Spain were the sources of the acute and convalescent COVID-19 samples. T cells, B-cell-depleted T cells, or PBMCs supplied cDNA or gDNA.

Original processing notes: Scientists estimated how many nucleated cells there were by amplifying reference gene primers. Sequenced by immunoSEQ multiplex PCR; TCRdb stores in-frame clones only, minus some. D and trimming were read from the DNA, whereas the V and J calls and clone size are those reported in that table. The data hold 360,000 or so clones, with 90% observed a single time. Germline V gene lookup returns CDR1 MNHEY and CDR2 SMNVEV (reference sequence). This CDR3 comprises 16 residues. V was clipped by 5 bases and J by 3 bases, with 16 bases between them. The clonotype was recovered from a man between 18 and 29 years old with active or convalescent COVID-19. The V and J genes are TRBV27 and TRBJ1-4, with a weak D call TRBD1 (5 bases). The sample consisted of peripheral blood. CDR3 sequence reads: CASSPMGGAANEKLFF. CDR3 sequence (DNA): TGTGCCAGCAGTCCTATGGGAGGGGCTGCTAATGAAAAACTGTTTTTT.